This TCR beta chain was recovered during a study of CD8 T cells in Susac syndrome. Study-wide results and caveats: TCR sequencing and HLA analysis covered a relatively small number of individuals.

It was treatment-naive patients with stable or active relapsing-remitting disease who made up the multiple sclerosis controls. Germline-derived CDR1 and CDR2 are SQVTM and ANQGSEA. Trimming took off 3 bases at V and 0 bases at J, with 9 bases between the two ends. The CDR3 has 13 amino acids. This clonotype was observed a handful of times. Its antigen is as yet unknown. It was with random hexamers that roughly 0.5 to 1 ug RNA was reverse transcribed. TCRdb processed the immunoSEQ multiplex PCR reads anew with MiXCR; each CDR3 protein has one entry. The table shows 40,000 to 60,000 distinct CDR3 sequences, with 93% occurring only once.

V and J are TRBV29-1 and TRBJ2-7; TRBD1 or TRBD2 may be the D gene (5 bases each). Sample: CD8+ T cells from PBMCs. The TCR sequence derives from a human donor with multiple sclerosis. CDR3 nucleotide sequence: TGCAGCGTTGAGGGACCTAGCTCCTACGAGCAGTACTTC. Its translation: CSVEGPSSYEQYF.